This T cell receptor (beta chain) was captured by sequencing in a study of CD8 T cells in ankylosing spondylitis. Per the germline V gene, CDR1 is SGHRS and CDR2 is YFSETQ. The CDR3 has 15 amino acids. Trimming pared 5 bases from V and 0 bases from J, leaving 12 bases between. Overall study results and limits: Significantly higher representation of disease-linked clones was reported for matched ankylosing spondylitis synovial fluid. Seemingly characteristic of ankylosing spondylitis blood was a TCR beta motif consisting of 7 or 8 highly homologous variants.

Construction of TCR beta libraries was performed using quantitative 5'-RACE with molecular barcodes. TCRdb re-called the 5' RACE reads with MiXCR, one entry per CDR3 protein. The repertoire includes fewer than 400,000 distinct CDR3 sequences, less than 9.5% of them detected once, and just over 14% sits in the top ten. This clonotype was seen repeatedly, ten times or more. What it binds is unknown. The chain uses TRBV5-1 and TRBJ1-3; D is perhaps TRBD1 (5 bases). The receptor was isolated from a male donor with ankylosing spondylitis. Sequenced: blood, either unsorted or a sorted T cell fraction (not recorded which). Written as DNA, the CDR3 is TGCGCCAGCAGGCCTACAGGTGCCTCTGGAAACACCATATATTTT. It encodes CASRPTGASGNTIYF. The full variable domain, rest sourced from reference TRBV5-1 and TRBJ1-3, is KAGVTQTPRYLIKTRGQQVTLSCSPISGHRSVSWYQQTPGQGLQFLFEYFSETQRNKGNFPGRFSGRQFSNSRSEMNVSTLELGDSALYLCASRPTGASGNTIYFGEGSWLTVV.